This T cell receptor (beta chain) was found in a study of T cell responses to AZD1222 COVID-19 vaccine. Study overall: Analyses pooled second doses at about 4 or about 12 weeks.

In regard to this clone: What it recognizes is unknown.

CDR1 is LGHDT, CDR2 YNNKEL, per germline (reference sequence). Germline trimming cut 6 bases from V and 3 bases from J; bases unmatched to any gene: 5. There are 14 residues in the CDR3. The study, taken as a whole, reports: White British ancestry dominated among donors, who included more females, and clonal diversity was possibly underestimated. Two AZD1222 doses significantly raised spike-specific TCR breadth and depth over controls.

Clones were sequenced by immunoSEQ multiplex PCR, and TCRdb holds only the in-frame ones, with some missing. The sample lists 100,000 to 150,000 clones, 65% to 90% occurring once. Sequenced here: peripheral blood, sampled on day 0 of AZD1222 vaccination. This TCR derives from an adult in good health. The chain links TRBV3-1 (or the pseudogene TRBV3-2) to TRBJ1-3; the match to TRBD1 covers 7 bases. The CDR3 region has the DNA TGTGCCAGCAGTCGACAGGGTTATGGAAACACCATATATTTT. It specifies CASSRQGYGNTIYF.